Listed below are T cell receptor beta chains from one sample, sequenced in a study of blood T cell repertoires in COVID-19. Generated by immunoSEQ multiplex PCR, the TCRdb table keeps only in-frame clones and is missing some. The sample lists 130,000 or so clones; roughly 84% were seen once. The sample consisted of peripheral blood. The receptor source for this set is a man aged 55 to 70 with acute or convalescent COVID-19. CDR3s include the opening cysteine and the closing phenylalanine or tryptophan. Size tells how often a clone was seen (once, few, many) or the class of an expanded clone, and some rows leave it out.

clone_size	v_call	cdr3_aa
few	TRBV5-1	CASSFSGRDYNEQFF
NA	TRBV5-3	CARSWGTGRAEAFF
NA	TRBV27	CASSPQGLGNQPQHF
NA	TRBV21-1	CASSKAREGETQYF
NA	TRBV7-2	CASSSPGGHEQYF
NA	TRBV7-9	CASSLVSEFYEQYF
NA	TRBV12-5	CASGLGTGRFGDGYTF
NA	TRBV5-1	CASTSLSQGADTQYF
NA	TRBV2	CASRNRVGNTIYF
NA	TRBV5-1	CASSWDISGSSYNEQFF
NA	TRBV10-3	CAISEKRGGHPDTQYF
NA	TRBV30	CAWSGGGLGETQYF
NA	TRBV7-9	CASSLVGGEYEQYF
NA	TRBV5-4	CASSLAGGGEDYGYTF
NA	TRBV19	CASSKGQTNYGYTF
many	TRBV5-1	CASSFTGSGNTIYF
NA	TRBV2	CASSERQGKIHEQYF
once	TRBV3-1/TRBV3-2	CASSPSAGGNEKLFF
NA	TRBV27	CASSLSELGEQFF
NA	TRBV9	CASSQGGLETQYF
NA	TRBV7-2	CASGLAGVQETQYF
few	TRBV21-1	CASSKDRGRGNGYTF
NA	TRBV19	CASSIRATMNTEAFF
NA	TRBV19	CASSMGTAAYNEQFF
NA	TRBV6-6	CASSYQGADNSPLHF
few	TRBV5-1	CASSPGLVDGELFF
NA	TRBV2	CASSEQGYGYTF
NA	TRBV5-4	CASSTRKPGTYNSPLHF
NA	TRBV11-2	CASSLVLSTVYTF
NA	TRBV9	CASSAPGQIFGGELFF
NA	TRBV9	CASSVRGSGNTIYF
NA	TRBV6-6	CASSLGRGNTEAFF
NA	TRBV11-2	CASSTSRTITDTQYF
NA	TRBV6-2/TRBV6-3	CASSSQGFQPQHF
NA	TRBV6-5	CASSPLGWDRNEQFF
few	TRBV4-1	CASNPSGSSYNEQFF
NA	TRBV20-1	CSASREGRSYNEQFF
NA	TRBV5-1	CASSLWGANTGELFF
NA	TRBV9	CASSVIDRGHEQYF
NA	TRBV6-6	CASSYSKGQLYGYTF